This T cell receptor (beta chain) emerged from a study of Graves' ophthalmopathy and Graves' hyperthyroidism. Study-level results: Thyroid clonotypes that were expanded above 0.001 frequency mostly also appeared in blood.

RNA transcripts provided the template for amplifying TCR beta CDR3 regions. First-round RT-PCR employed HTBI primers, with a second-round multiplex PCR after it. TCRdb independently ran MiXCR on the multiplex PCR reads; one entry per CDR3 protein. The sample lists 900,000 to 1,200,000 distinct CDR3 sequences; 36% were seen once. Concerning this clonotype itself: Its antigen is unknown.

The CDR3 covers 14 residues. Per the germline V gene, CDR1 is LNHNV and CDR2 is YYDKDF (reference sequence). Trimming took 5 bases from V and 4 from J, leaving 9 bases between them. Recruitment covered hyperthyroidism patients aged 18 to 65 whose new diagnosis was of under 2 months' duration. Uncontrolled infections, other autoimmune diseases, pregnancy or lactation barred patients from enrollment. Orbital computed tomography, together with clinical symptoms, serum thyroxine, TRAb and thyroid ultrasound, was used for diagnosis. The material sequenced was peripheral blood or thyroid tissue (not recorded which). This chain joins TRBV15 and TRBJ2-6; D perhaps matches TRBD1 (6 bases). The receptor was derived from an adult man with Graves' hyperthyroidism. CDR3: CATSGQRGANVLTF. DNA of the CDR3: TGTGCCACCAGCGGACAGCGCGGGGCCAACGTCCTGACTTTC.